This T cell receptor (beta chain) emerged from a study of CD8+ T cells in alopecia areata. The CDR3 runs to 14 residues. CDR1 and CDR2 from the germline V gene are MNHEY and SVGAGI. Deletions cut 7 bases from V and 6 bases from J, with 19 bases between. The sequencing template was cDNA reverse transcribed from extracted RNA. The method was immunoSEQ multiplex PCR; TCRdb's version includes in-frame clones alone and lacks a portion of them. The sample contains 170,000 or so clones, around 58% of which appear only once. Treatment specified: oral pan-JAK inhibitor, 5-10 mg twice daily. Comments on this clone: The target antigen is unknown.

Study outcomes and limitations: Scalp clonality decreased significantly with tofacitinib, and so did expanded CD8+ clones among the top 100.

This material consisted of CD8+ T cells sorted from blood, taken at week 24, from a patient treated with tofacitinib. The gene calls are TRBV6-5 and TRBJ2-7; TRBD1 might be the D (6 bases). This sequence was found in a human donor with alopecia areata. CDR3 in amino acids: CASTPIQGNGEQYF. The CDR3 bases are TGTGCCAGCACCCCCATCCAGGGGAACGGCGAGCAGTACTTC.